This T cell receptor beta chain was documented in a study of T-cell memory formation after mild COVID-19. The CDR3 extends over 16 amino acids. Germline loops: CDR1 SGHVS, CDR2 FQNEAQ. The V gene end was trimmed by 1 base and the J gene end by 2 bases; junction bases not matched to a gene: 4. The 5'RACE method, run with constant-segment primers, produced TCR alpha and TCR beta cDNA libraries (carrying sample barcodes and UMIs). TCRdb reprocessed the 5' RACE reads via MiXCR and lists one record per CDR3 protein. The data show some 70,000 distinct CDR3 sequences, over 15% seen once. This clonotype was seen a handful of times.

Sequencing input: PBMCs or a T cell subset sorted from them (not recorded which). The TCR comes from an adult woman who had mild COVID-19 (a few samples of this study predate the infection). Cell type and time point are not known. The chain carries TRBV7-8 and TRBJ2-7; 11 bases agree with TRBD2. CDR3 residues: CASSLEGLAATYEQYF. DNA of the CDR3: TGTGCCAGCAGCTTAGAGGGACTAGCGGCCACCTACGAGCAGTACTTC. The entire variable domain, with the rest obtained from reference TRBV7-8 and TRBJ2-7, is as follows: GAGVSQSPRYKVAKRGQDVALRCDPISGHVSLFWYQQALGQGPEFLTYFQNEAQLDKSGLPSDRFFAERPEGSVSTLKIQRTQQEDSAVYLCASSLEGLAATYEQYFGPGTRLTVT.